The present T cell receptor beta chain was sequenced within a study of T cell responses to AZD1222 COVID-19 vaccine. Study-level findings and limits: Just six AZD1222 recipients tested seropositive at baseline. Researchers took repertoire samples only after the peak T cell response had come.

Sequencing used immunoSEQ multiplex PCR; TCRdb keeps in-frame clones, though not all of them. Of about 96,000 clones listed, 75% to 90% were seen once; the top ten hold approximately 27%. CDR1 SGHAT and CDR2 FQNNGV come from the germline V gene. V was pared by 5 bases and J by 6 bases, with 14 bases between. The CDR3 has 14 amino acids. Concerning this clone itself: The target antigen is unknown.

The J gene is TRBJ2-1, the V gene TRBV11-2; D might be TRBD2 (6 bases). The source of this sequence is an adult in good health. Source: peripheral blood, taken on day 0 of AZD1222 vaccination. The CDR3 sequence is CASSPRLALNEQFF. For the CDR3, the DNA is TGTGCCAGCAGCCCCAGGCTAGCGCTCAATGAGCAGTTCTTC.